This is a list of T cell receptor beta chains from one sample in a study of T cells in Graves' hyperthyroidism and ophthalmopathy. TCRdb itself ran the multiplex PCR reads through MiXCR, one entry per CDR3 protein. The sample holds roughly 500,000 distinct CDR3 sequences, about 43% seen once. Sequenced: peripheral blood or thyroid tissue (not recorded which). Receptors originate from an adult woman with Graves' disease, either hyperthyroidism or ophthalmopathy (not recorded which). Each CDR3 is given with its conserved first and last residue. Each record gives: J gene, D gene, V gene, clone size, CDR3 DNA, CDR3 protein. The D gene is left open where the match is weak. Where a row states a size, it is once, few, many or the class of an expanded clone; other rows omit it.

TRBJ1-5 | NA | TRBV20-1 | NA | TGCAGTGCTAGAGACTTCCAGGGCCGTGGCAATCAGCCCCAGCATTTT | CSARDFQGRGNQPQHF
TRBJ1-2 | TRBD1 | TRBV5-1 | few | TGCGCCAGCAGCTTGGGGGGACAGTTGCCCTTGAACTATGGCTACACCTTC | CASSLGGQLPLNYGYTF
TRBJ2-7 | NA | TRBV4-1 | many | TGCGCCAGCAGCCAGGGGAAGGGTAGCACCTACGAGCAGTACTTC | CASSQGKGSTYEQYF
TRBJ2-2 | TRBD2 | TRBV6-5 | few | TGTGCCAGCAGTTACAGCGGGAGATCACCCGGGGAGCTGTTTTTT | CASSYSGRSPGELFF
TRBJ2-2 | NA | TRBV12-3/TRBV12-4 | NA | TGTGCCAGCAGTGAAGTTACAGGAATGGGAACCGGGGAGCTGTTTTTT | CASSEVTGMGTGELFF
TRBJ1-4 | NA | TRBV5-1 | many | TGCGCCAGCAGCTTGGATGGGACAACTAATGAAAAACTGTTTTTT | CASSLDGTTNEKLFF
TRBJ1-5 | TRBD1 | TRBV30 | few | TGTGCCAGCCAGACAGGGCTTCATCAGCCCCAGCATTTT | CASQTGLHQPQHF
TRBJ1-2 | NA | TRBV12-3/TRBV12-4 | NA | TGTGCCAGCAGTCGCTCGGCGGGGCTTGGCTACACCTTC | CASSRSAGLGYTF
TRBJ2-6 | TRBD1 | TRBV7-3 | NA | TGTGCCAGCAGCCCCGACAGGGGCACTGGGGCCAACGTCCTGACTTTC | CASSPDRGTGANVLTF
TRBJ2-7 | TRBD2 | TRBV25-1 | NA | TGTGCCAGCAGTTCTCTACTAGCGGGAGGGCCCTACGAGCAGTACTTC | CASSSLLAGGPYEQYF
TRBJ2-7 | NA | TRBV5-1 | many | TGCGCCAGCAGCTCCGAAGGTTACGAGCAGTACTTC | CASSSEGYEQYF
TRBJ1-1 | NA | TRBV7-9 | NA | TGTGCCAGCAGCTTAGTTTGGGACAATATGAACACTGAAGCTTTCTTT | CASSLVWDNMNTEAFF
TRBJ2-6 | NA | TRBV18 | few | TGTGCCAGCTTGGGCCTGACTGGGGCCAACGTCCTGACTTTC | CASLGLTGANVLTF
TRBJ2-7 | NA | TRBV9 | many | TGTGCCAGCAGACTGGGACATAGATACGAGCAGTACTTC | CASRLGHRYEQYF
TRBJ1-3 | NA | TRBV6-2/TRBV6-3 | many | TGTGCCAGCAGGCGACAGGACTCTGGAAACACCATATATTTT | CASRRQDSGNTIYF
TRBJ1-1 | TRBD1 | TRBV2 | NA | TGCGCCAGCAGCTACACCGGGACAGTCCTGAACACTGAAGCTTTCTTT | CASSYTGTVLNTEAFF
TRBJ2-7 | TRBD1 | TRBV5-6 | NA | TGTGCCAGCAGGCGCCGGACAGGACCCTACGAGCAGTACTTC | CASRRRTGPYEQYF
TRBJ1-3 | TRBD1 | TRBV4-3 | few | TGCGCCAGCAGGGGACAGGGAGAGGGTGGAAACACCATATATTTT | CASRGQGEGGNTIYF
TRBJ1-6 | TRBD1 | TRBV11-2 | many | TGTGCCAGCAGCTTAGCGGACAGGATTGTAATTAGCTCCTATAATTCACCCCTCCACTTT | CASSLADRIVISSYNSPLHF
TRBJ2-3 | NA | TRBV10-3 | NA | TGTGCCATCAGTGAGTCTGACAGTACCACAGATACGCAGTATTTT | CAISESDSTTDTQYF
TRBJ2-5 | TRBD2 | TRBV28 | NA | TGTGCCAGCAGTCCCCCTTGGGGGACTAGCGGCCAAGAGACCCAGTACTTC | CASSPPWGTSGQETQYF
TRBJ1-1 | NA | TRBV25-1 | NA | TGTGCCAGCAGGGCGACAGTTCCGAACACTGAAGCTTTCTTT | CASRATVPNTEAFF